Sequencing of this T cell receptor beta chain was carried out in a study of T-cell reconstitution after alpha-beta-depleted transplantation in children. General study findings and limits: Surviving recipient T cells and thymic progenitors produced the high day-60 TCRbeta diversity seen in some patients. Counts and diversity of T cells one year after transplant came mostly from newly produced T cells. Several hundred expanded graft clones reportedly gave rise to the alpha-beta T cells present about two months after transplant.

This clonotype was detected only once. Its specificity is not known. With a much larger clone just one base away, this may be a read error. Using unique molecular identifiers, the investigators prepared the TCRbeta library. Each CDR3 protein is one row after TCRdb ran MiXCR on the PCR reads. Here the sample spans approximately 190,000 distinct CDR3 sequences, around 8.4% being singletons. The CDR3 has 13 residues. Deletions cut 3 bases from V and 5 bases from J, with 10 bases between. This rearrangement joins TRBV12-3 or TRBV12-4 to TRBJ2-5; D possibly matches TRBD1 or TRBD2 (5 bases each). Sample: PBMCs, mostly from graft donor cells, taken 360 days after TCRalphabeta/CD19-depleted stem cell transplant. The clonotype was recovered from a male patient aged 2 to 9 who had a stem cell transplant for acute myeloid leukemia, so the T cells may come from the graft donor. The CDR3 loop is CASSFFREETQYF. DNA for the CDR3: TGTGCCAGCAGTTTCTTCAGGGAGGAGACCCAGTACTTC.